This paragraph reports one TCR beta chain. Its antigen is unknown. The read is 3 residues too short to cover the CDR3 end, so that end is filled in from the germline J gene. The data originate from a study of T cells in women clearing cervical HPV infection. Study-level background: Blood came at first lesion visit for cases, post-clearance for controls.

Study findings and constraints: CIN3+ cases had significantly higher TCR richness than controls; evenness did not differ.

This CDR3 has 14 residues. Trimming took off 4 bases at V and 6 bases at J, with 14 bases between the two ends. CDR1 and CDR2 from the germline V gene are SGHRS and YFSETQ. Produced via immunoSEQ multiplex PCR; TCRdb's table is partial and in-frame only. This table lists 22,000 or so clones. The sequence derives from a woman aged 18 to 75 with a cervical HPV16 infection that either progressed to CIN3+ or cleared (not recorded which). The rearrangement links TRBV5-1 to TRBJ2-1, with D hard to call. Material for sequencing was blood buffy coat. CDR3 DNA (partial): TGCGCCAGCAGCCTAGATAAGAGCCGCAATGAG. This gives the protein CASSLDKSRNE. The full CDR3 protein reads CASSLDKSRNEQFF.